This TCR beta chain derives from a study of cytomegalovirus exposure and HLA in healthy donors (dated by TCRdb to 2017 to 2019). Notes on the research overall: According to an earlier analysis of around 600 of the donors, 150 million to 200 million T cells yielded roughly 100 million unique TCR beta sequences and less than 300 Gb of sequence data. In a later genetic analysis, genome-wide SNP genotypes for about 65% of the 666 donors were used, and that subset was treated as a discovery cohort. The study aimed to test whether cataloging public T cell receptors could reveal signatures of past pathogen exposure. In an earlier analysis of 500 to 650 of the donors, high-throughput TCR beta sequencing was used to judge whether each TCR beta V gene segment behaved as functional or pseudogenic. About 320 gigabases of sequencing data and 70 million to 85 million unique TCR sequences were included in an early release covering 550 to 800 HLA-typed donors. Among 398 genotyped donors of the cohort, an average of roughly 240,000 unique TCR beta nucleotide sequences were sequenced per donor, 15% to 20% of them non-productive. Of the 300 to 450 genotyped donors, 65% to 90% fell in the genetic ancestry cluster associated with self-reported Caucasian donors. Rather than drawing on any new phenotypic data, the later analysis identified candidate immune exposures from TCR beta sequences and the way those sequences occurred across donors. HLA typing covered class I and class II loci at four-digit resolution. The study used immunosequencing to profile the T cell repertoires of several hundred subjects and linked those repertoires to cytomegalovirus serostatus. A later analysis re-analyzed previously published TCR beta repertoires from about 730 donors and added high-resolution HLA genotyping to study TCR occurrence patterns. The number of typed donors differed by locus: about 620-640 for A, B, C, DRB1 and DQB1; approximately 530 for DQA1; over 600 for DPA1; and 400 to 480 for DPB1. Every repertoire in the discovery cohort had been generated on one and the same sequencing platform. A separate validation cohort of approximately 120 different subjects was used in addition to the approximately 610-subject first cohort. To predict cytomegalovirus infection status, the study combined high-throughput TCR immunosequencing, statistical association of individual TCRs with disease status, and machine learning. Roughly 5 DR-DQ haplotypes were handled as single units for association and clustering, since linkage in the cohort was strong. Donor age, sex, ethnicity and CMV serostatus were collected together with the repertoire data.

Overall study results and their limits: According to a later analysis, most CMV-associated TCR beta chains appeared to be HLA-restricted, and the HLA associations seemed to be driven largely by CMV exposure. In an earlier analysis of some 550 of the donors, most TCR beta V segments were observed in productive rearrangements about 87% or about 30% of the time, broadly matching IMGT annotations. In a later analysis, HLA-associated TCR beta chains were found to be more clonally expanded and to have lower generation probabilities than equally common non-associated chains. This cohort had only TCR beta chains sequenced, and the lack of alpha or paired-chain data limited which features could be detected. A later genetic analysis associated a missense DCLRE1C variant with V-gene and J-gene trimming of TCR beta chains, and an independent cohort replicated the association. The authors suggested that the approach could potentially be extended to other disease states and immunological phenotypes. Because some donors lacked HLA typing at each locus, the association tests relied only on the typed subset. In vitro tests confirmed that a few of the cytomegalovirus-associated TCR beta chains recognize cytomegalovirus antigens. Several of the top co-occurrence clusters appeared to be linked to parvovirus B19, influenza, CMV and Epstein-Barr virus, according to a later analysis. For the cohort, immune exposure information was limited to CMV serostatus. In a later analysis, the rate of TCR association differed among HLA loci, with DRB1 alleles having the most associated TCRs and HLA-C alleles having the fewest. Correlated functional status among segregating V segments might be attributable to linkage disequilibrium, but an unknown experimental factor could not be ruled out. Presence/absence analyses assumed roughly uniform sequencing depth across donors, an assumption that may not hold. A further reported finding was that TCR beta sequences accurately predicted the HLA-A and HLA-B alleles for most subjects in the first cohort. Most TCR sequences were observed very rarely across donors, whereas some public TCRs were present in many individuals. The classifier was reported to diagnose cytomegalovirus status with high specificity and sensitivity in both the original and validation cohorts. At a false discovery rate of 0.05, a later analysis linked 16,951 TCR beta sequences to specific HLA alleles. Around 16 rarely observed V segments, including chromosome 9 orphons, were excluded from the earlier analysis of approximately 500 of the donors because counts were too low. A cluster of highly shared sequence variants was judged likely to be a technical artifact of the sequencing pipeline. Strong co-occurrence of HLA alleles, especially DR and DQ, made assigning TCR associations to individual alleles difficult. A total of about 150 TCR beta chains were listed by the study as associated with cytomegalovirus. According to a later genetic analysis, donors in an Asian-associated ancestry cluster had fewer N-insertions in productive TCRs than the approximately 670-donor mean. Some IMGT-functional V segments, including TRBV6-2 and TRBV6-3, could not be told apart with the 87-base-pair reads, so those segments were excluded.

In total, 666 healthy bone marrow donors made up the cohort. At the time of sampling, every cohort member was nominally healthy, though immune exposures that went unrecorded were likely present. The donor was CMV seronegative and was included in the group of a few hundred seronegative cohort members. Every donor gave a peripheral blood sample, and the peripheral blood mononuclear cells from that sample were used for TCR beta sequencing. The Qiagen DNeasy Blood Extraction Kit was used to extract genomic DNA from the blood cell samples. Trimming removed 7 bases from V and 4 bases from J; the gene matches leave 13 bases unexplained. Via the germline V gene (reference sequence), CDR1 is GTSNPN and CDR2 SVGIG. Counted from cysteine to phenylalanine, this CDR3 has 16 amino acids. The read is trimmed to its CDR3 DNA, 48 bases read in frame from base 1. Library generation was performed with the immunoSEQ multiplex PCR assay. For the multiplex PCR, a mixture combining 60 forward primers for TCR Vbeta segments and 13 reverse primers for TCR Jbeta segments was used. A multiplex PCR assay on genomic DNA amplified the CDR3 region of rearranged TCR beta genes. The amplified TCR beta libraries were sequenced on the Illumina HiSeq System as 87-base-pair reads. Processing in the source paper ran as follows. In a later analysis, around 80 million unique TCR beta chains were counted across the approximately 670 repertoires, and approximately 9.9 million of these chains were shared by at least two donors. To remove PCR and sequencing errors, raw reads were error-corrected and collapsed into unique sequences using a nearest-neighbor algorithm that merged closely related sequences. To assign V, D and J gene segments, CDR3 sequences were aligned to IMGT reference sequences. For a sequence to be retained, at least a six-nucleotide match to both a V gene segment and a J gene segment was required. A rearrangement counted as productive if the CDR3 had no stop codons and remained in frame with V and J, and every other rearrangement counted as non-productive. CDR3 was defined according to IMGT convention as the region running from the second conserved V-encoded cysteine to the conserved J-encoded phenylalanine. In an earlier analysis of around 570 of the donors, sequences lacking an unambiguous match to a single V gene segment were excluded. In an earlier analysis of several hundred of the donors, V segments were called functional above 56.7% productive rearrangements and were called segregating when the between-donor standard deviation exceeded 5%. A statistical classification framework was built to diagnose cytomegalovirus status from the catalog of TCR beta chain sequences. In a later analysis, V and J genes were assigned by comparing TCR nucleotide sequences against IMGT/GENE-DB human TR gene sequences. In a later analysis, CDR3 sequences and most-parsimonious VDJ recombination scenarios were assigned using the TCRdist pipeline. In a later analysis, each TCR beta chain was defined by its CDR3 amino acid sequence together with its V-gene family, and reads without a unique V-gene family were excluded. As a way to deal with suspected cross-contamination and a sequencing artifact, a later analysis dropped hundreds of nucleotide sequences that were highly shared and had low generation probability. In a later analysis, a clonal expansion index for each public chain was calculated from normalized within-repertoire ranks of inferred template counts. Generation probabilities in a later analysis came from a VDJ recombination model fitted to out-of-frame rearrangements, and those results were checked against IGoR. A later analysis scored TCR-TCR, TCR-HLA and TCR-CMV co-occurrence with hypergeometric tests, applying a repertoire-size bias correction to TCR pairs. A later analysis estimated false discovery rates by permuting HLA or CMV assignments 20 times. In a later analysis, co-occurring TCRs were grouped with DBSCAN, and TCRdist sequence similarity was added when clustering was performed within HLA-allele-positive subsets. For co-occurrence clustering, repertoires with fewer than 30,000 or more than 120,000 public chains were excluded, along with 4 to 6 repertoires with anomalous nucleotide sharing. This immuneACCESS table, as held by TCRdb, lists in-frame sequences with V and J called but not all clones. Of the missing ones, under half trace to an unresolved V gene in checked studies; the others have no known cause. For V, J and clone size, that table is used; D and trimming come from the DNA. The data table for this sample lists tens of thousands of clones. Jointly, the top ten make up over 7% of the sample.

Notes on this clone: The antigen it recognizes is unknown.

This sequence originates from a male donor in good health and CMV-seronegative. Specimen: PBMCs. The chain is encoded by TRBV30 joined to TRBJ2-2, and 9 junctional nucleotides match TRBD2. The sequence in DNA is TGTGCCTCGTCGGGGCTAGCGGGGCCCTTCACCGGGGAGCTGTTTTTT. Translated, this is CASSGLAGPFTGELFF.